This TCR beta chain was recovered during a study of T cell repertoires in cytomegalovirus infection. About the research overall: Evidence of both CMV infection and a matching HLA type came from public TCR beta signatures.

The ends lost 0 bases at V and 2 bases at J; junction bases unmatched: 1. CDR1 and CDR2 from the germline V gene are SGDLS and YYNGEE. There are 16 residues in the CDR3. TCRdb re-called the reads with MiXCR, one entry per CDR3 protein. The sample carries 62,000 or so distinct CDR3 sequences, 20% to 25% recorded once. Whole-study results and caveats: CMV-specific TCR beta clonotypes restricted by HLA-C dominated the ex vivo response.

This clonotype was seen more than once but under ten times. The antigen is unknown. Sequencing used CD8+ T cells from cultured PBMCs, obtained from culture after CMV antigen stimulation. This chain connects TRBV9 to TRBJ2-6; 8 nucleotides agree with TRBD1. This TCR was recovered from a human donor in good health (CMV status not recorded). Some clones in this sample may be carry-over from other donors' samples. CDR3 DNA sequence: TGTGCCAGCAGCGTAGCAGGGGGCCCTGGGGCCAACGTCCTGACTTTC. Protein sequence: CASSVAGGPGANVLTF.